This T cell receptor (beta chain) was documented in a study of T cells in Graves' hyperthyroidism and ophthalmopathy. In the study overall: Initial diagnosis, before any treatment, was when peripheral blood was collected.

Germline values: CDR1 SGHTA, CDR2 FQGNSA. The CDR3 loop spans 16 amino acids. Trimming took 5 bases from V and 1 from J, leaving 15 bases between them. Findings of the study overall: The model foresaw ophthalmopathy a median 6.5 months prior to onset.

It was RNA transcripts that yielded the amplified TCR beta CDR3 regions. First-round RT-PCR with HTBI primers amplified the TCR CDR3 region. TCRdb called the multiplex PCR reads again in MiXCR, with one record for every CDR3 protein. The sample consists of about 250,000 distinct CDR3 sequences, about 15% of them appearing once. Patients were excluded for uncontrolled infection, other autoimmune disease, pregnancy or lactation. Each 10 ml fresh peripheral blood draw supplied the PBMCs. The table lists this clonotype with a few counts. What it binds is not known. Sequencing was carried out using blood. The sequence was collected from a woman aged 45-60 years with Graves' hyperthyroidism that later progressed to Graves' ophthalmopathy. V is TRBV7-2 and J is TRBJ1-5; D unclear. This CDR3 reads CASSARSGFSNQPQHF. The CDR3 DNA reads TGTGCCAGCAGCGCTCGTTCAGGATTCAGCAATCAGCCCCAGCATTTT.